A selection of T cell receptor beta chains follows, all from one sample in a study of blood T cell repertoires in COVID-19. Sequencing used immunoSEQ multiplex PCR; TCRdb keeps in-frame clones, though not all of them. The sample contains about 230,000 clones, approximately 88% of which appear only once. Specimen: PBMCs or T cells enriched from blood (not recorded which). These receptors all come from a woman in her thirties or forties with acute COVID-19. Both conserved end residues are part of each CDR3. A D gene is named only where the DNA matches it firmly. Size is omitted from some rows. Given values are once, few, many or a class for expanded clones.

>.|TRBJ2-7|TRBV4-2|.
CASSQEHQASYEQYF
TGTGCCAGCAGCCAAGAGCACCAGGCCTCCTACGAGCAGTACTTC
>TRBD2|TRBJ2-5|TRBV4-2|.
CASSFGLAGPETQYF
TGTGCCAGCAGCTTCGGACTAGCGGGGCCAGAGACCCAGTACTTC
>TRBD1|TRBJ2-1|TRBV19|.
CASSIQRQGKFF
TGTGCCAGTAGTATCCAGAGACAGGGGAAGTTCTTC
>.|TRBJ2-3|TRBV30|.
CAWSVGDSTDTQYF
TGTGCCTGGAGTGTAGGGGATAGCACAGATACGCAGTATTTT
>.|TRBJ2-5|TRBV21-1|.
CASWARELNLETQYF
TGTGCCAGCTGGGCGCGGGAGCTTAATCTGGAGACCCAGTACTTC
>.|TRBJ1-5|TRBV4-1|.
CASSQEQGNQPQHF
TGCGCCAGCAGCCAAGAACAGGGCAATCAGCCCCAGCATTTT
>TRBD2|TRBJ2-4|TRBV7-2|.
CASSLVSGGAAKNIQYF
TGTGCCAGCAGCTTAGTTAGCGGGGGGGCGGCCAAAAACATTCAGTACTTC
>.|TRBJ2-3|TRBV11-2|.
CASSLAGTDTQYF
TGTGCCAGCAGCTTAGCAGGCACAGATACGCAGTATTTT
>.|TRBJ2-3|TRBV4-3|.
CASSQWVGTGGHTQYF
TGCGCCAGCAGCCAATGGGTGGGGACGGGGGGCCATACGCAGTATTTT
>.|TRBJ2-4|TRBV2|.
CASIKQGHGSGNLAKNIQYF
TGTGCCAGCATAAAACAGGGACACGGCTCCGGAAACCTAGCCAAAAACATTCAGTACTTC
>.|TRBJ2-1|TRBV15|.
CATSRVPAWEYGGEQFF
TGTGCCACCAGCAGAGTCCCGGCCTGGGAGTATGGCGGTGAGCAGTTCTTC
>TRBD1|TRBJ2-7|TRBV2|.
CASSGTGGEQYF
TGTGCCAGCAGCGGGACAGGTGGGGAGCAGTACTTC
>TRBD1|TRBJ2-1|TRBV14|.
CASSLLLGQGANEQFF
TGTGCCAGCAGCCTCCTCTTGGGACAGGGGGCAAATGAGCAGTTCTTC
>.|TRBJ2-1|TRBV5-4|.
CASSFTREDEQFF
TGTGCCAGCAGCTTCACCAGGGAAGATGAGCAGTTCTTC
>.|TRBJ2-5|TRBV5-1|.
CASTGGRETQYF
TGCGCCAGCACTGGGGGCCGGGAGACCCAGTACTTC
>.|TRBJ1-1|TRBV11-2|few
CASSPGQYPEAFF
TGTGCCAGCAGCCCCGGACAGTACCCTGAAGCTTTCTTT
>.|TRBJ2-3|TRBV10-3|.
CAISVSQFPDTQYF
TGTGCCATCAGTGTCAGTCAGTTTCCAGATACGCAGTATTTT
>TRBD2|TRBJ2-2|TRBV19|.
CASSLLAGSGELFF
TGTGCCAGTAGCTTACTAGCGGGGTCCGGGGAGCTGTTTTTT
>.|TRBJ1-4|TRBV3-1/TRBV3-2|few
CASSPGPGGYEKLFF
TGTGCCAGCAGCCCCGGGCCCGGGGGGTATGAAAAACTGTTTTTT
>TRBD2|TRBJ2-5|TRBV4-3|.
CASSPGTSGGRETQYF
TGCGCCAGCAGCCCTGGGACTAGCGGGGGTCGAGAGACCCAGTACTTC
>TRBD1|TRBJ2-2|TRBV29-1|.
CSVADIQGATGELFF
TGCAGCGTTGCCGATATACAGGGGGCCACCGGGGAGCTGTTTTTT
>TRBD1|TRBJ2-5|TRBV29-1|.
CSAEEGTGPKYF
TGCAGCGCCGAAGAGGGGACAGGGCCTAAGTACTTC
>.|TRBJ2-5|TRBV4-3|.
CASSQENRVGQETQYF
TGCGCCAGCAGCCAGGAAAACAGGGTGGGACAAGAGACCCAGTACTTC